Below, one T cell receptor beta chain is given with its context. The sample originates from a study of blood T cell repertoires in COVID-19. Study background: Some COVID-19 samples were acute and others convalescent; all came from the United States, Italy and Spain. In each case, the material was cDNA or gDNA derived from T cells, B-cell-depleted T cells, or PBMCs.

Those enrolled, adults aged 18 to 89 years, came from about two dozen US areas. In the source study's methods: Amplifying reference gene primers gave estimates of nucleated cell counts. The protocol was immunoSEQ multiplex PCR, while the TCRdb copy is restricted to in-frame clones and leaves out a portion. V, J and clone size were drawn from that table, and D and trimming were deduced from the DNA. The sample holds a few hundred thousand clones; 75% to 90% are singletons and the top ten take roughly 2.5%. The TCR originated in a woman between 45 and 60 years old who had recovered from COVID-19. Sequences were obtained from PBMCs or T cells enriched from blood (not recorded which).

CDR3 sequence: CASKNRGLNSPLHF. DNA of the CDR3: TGTGCCAGCAAAAACAGGGGGCTGAATTCACCCCTCCACTTT. The genes are TRBV6-5 and TRBJ1-6; 9 bases are a match to TRBD1. CDR3 length equals 14 residues. V gave up 7 bases and J gave up 7 bases; unmatched junction bases: 5. The germline gives CDR1 MNHEY, CDR2 SVGAGI.